This paragraph covers one T cell receptor (beta chain) sequence. Its specificity is unknown. This CDR3 comprises 19 residues. From germline, CDR1 is LNHNV and CDR2 YYDKDF (reference sequence). Germline trimming cut 2 bases from V and 1 base from J; bases unmatched to any gene: 8. The sample is drawn from a study of OX40 agonist ivuxolimab in advanced cancers. Study-level points and caveats: The work left the antigen specificity of expanded peripheral T cells undetermined. Both blood CD4+ and CD8+ T cells showed clonal growth by week 6 at 0.1 to 3.0 mg/kg. There were also nonresponders showing low normalized T-cell clonal expansion.

Generated by immunoSEQ multiplex PCR, the TCRdb table keeps only in-frame clones and is missing some. The data show around 15,000 clones, about 81% seen once. This clonotype originated in an adult with an advanced solid tumor such as melanoma, head and neck, liver or kidney cancer. The rearrangement joins TRBV15 to TRBJ2-3, with 14 bases matching TRBD2. The sample in question was CD4+ or CD8+ T cells sorted from blood, obtained in a trial of the OX40 agonist ivuxolimab. DNA of the CDR3: TGTGCCACCAGCAGAATAGGGACTAGCGGGAGCGAGGGCACAGATACGCAGTATTTT. Amino acids: CATSRIGTSGSEGTDTQYF.